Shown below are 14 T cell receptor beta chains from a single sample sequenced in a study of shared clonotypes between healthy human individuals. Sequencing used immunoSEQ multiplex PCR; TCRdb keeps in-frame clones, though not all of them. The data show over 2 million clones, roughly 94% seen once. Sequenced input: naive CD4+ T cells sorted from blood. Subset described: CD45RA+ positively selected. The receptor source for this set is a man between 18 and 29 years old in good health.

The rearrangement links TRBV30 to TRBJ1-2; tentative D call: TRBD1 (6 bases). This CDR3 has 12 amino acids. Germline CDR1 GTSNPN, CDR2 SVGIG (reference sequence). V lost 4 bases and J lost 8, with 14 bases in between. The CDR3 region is CAWKRRGGGYTF. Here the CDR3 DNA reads TGTGCCTGGAAAAGAAGGGGGGGCGGCTACACCTTC.

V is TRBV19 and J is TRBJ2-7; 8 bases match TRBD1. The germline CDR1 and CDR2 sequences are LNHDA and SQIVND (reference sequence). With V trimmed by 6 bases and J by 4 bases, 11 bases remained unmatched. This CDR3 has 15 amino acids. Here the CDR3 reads CASRGSSDRVYEQYF. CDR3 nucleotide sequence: TGTGCCAGTAGGGGATCTTCGGACAGGGTTTACGAGCAGTACTTC.

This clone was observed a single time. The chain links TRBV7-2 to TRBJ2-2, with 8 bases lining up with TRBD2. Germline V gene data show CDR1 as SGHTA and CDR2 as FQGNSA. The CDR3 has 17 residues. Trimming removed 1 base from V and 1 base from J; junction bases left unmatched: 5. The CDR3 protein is CASSLVGAGGNTGELFF. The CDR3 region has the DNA TGTGCCAGCAGCTTAGTTGGGGCGGGAGGGAACACCGGGGAGCTGTTTTTT.

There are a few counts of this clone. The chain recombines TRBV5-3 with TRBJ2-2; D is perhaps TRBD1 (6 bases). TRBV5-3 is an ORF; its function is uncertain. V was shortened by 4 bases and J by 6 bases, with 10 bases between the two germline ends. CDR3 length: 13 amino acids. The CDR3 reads CARSATGPGELFF. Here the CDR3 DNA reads TGTGCCAGAAGCGCGACAGGTCCCGGGGAGCTGTTTTTT.

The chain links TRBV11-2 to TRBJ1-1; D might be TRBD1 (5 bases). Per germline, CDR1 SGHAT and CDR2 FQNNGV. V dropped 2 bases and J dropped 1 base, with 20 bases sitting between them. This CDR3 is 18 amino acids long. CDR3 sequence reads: CASSLSTVGFGGNTEAFF. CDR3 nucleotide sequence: TGTGCCAGCAGCTTATCTACGGTGGGATTTGGGGGGAACACTGAAGCTTTCTTT.

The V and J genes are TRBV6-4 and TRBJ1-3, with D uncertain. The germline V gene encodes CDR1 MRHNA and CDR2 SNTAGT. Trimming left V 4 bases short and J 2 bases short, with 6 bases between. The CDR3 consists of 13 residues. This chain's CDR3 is CASSVSAGNTIYF. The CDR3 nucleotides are TGTGCCAGCAGTGTGTCCGCTGGAAACACCATATATTTT.

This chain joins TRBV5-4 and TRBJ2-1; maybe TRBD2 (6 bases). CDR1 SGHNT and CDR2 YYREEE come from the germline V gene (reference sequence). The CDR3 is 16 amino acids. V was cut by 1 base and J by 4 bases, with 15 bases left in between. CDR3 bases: TGTGCCAGCAGCTTGAGAGGCGGGAACGAATACAATGAGCAGTTCTTC. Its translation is CASSLRGGNEYNEQFF.

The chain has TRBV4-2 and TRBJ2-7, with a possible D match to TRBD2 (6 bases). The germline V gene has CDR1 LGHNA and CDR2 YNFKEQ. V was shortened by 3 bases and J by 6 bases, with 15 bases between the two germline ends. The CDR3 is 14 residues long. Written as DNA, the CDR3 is TGTGCCAGCAGCCAGGAGACCCTGGGGGGCGAGCAGTACTTC. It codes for CASSQETLGGEQYF.

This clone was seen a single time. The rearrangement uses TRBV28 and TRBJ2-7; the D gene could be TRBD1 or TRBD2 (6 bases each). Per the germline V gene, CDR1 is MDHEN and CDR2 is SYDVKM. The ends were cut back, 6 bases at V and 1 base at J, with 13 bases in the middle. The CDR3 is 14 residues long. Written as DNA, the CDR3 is TGTGCCAGCAGGGGCCGGGGGCGGTCCTACGAGCAGTACTTC. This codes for CASRGRGRSYEQYF.

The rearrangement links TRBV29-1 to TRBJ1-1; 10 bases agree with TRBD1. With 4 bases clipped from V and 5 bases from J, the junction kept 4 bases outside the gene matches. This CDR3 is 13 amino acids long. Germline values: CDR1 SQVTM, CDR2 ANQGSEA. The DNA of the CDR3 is TGCAGCGTTGCTGGACAGGGGGGTACTGAAGCTTTCTTT. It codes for CSVAGQGGTEAFF.

The CDR3 protein is CASSVPGQAGGYTF. The DNA of the CDR3 is TGTGCCAGCAGTGTCCCGGGACAGGCTGGAGGCTACACCTTC. The V call is TRBV28, the J call TRBJ1-2, with 8 positions matching TRBD1. Germline values: CDR1 MDHEN, CDR2 SYDVKM. V gave up 5 bases and J gave up 8 bases; unmatched junction bases: 10. CDR3 size: 14 residues.

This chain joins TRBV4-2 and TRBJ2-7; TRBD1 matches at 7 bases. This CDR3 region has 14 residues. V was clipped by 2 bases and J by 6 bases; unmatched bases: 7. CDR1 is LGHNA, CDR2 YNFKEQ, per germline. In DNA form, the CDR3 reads TGTGCCAGCAGCCAACTGACAGGGCCCTTCGAGCAGTACTTC. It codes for CASSQLTGPFEQYF.

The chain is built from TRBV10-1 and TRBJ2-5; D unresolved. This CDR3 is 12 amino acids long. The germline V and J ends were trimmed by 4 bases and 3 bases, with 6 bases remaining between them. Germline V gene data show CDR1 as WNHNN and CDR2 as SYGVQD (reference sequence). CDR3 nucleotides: TGCGCCAGCAGTGGGTCGGAAGAGACCCAGTACTTC. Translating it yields CASSGSEETQYF.

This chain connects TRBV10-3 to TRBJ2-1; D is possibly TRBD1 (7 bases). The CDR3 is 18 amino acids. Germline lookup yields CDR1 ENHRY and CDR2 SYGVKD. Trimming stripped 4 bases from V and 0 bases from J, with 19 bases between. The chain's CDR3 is CAISGRDRHHSSYNEQFF. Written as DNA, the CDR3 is TGTGCCATCAGTGGGCGGGACAGACACCACAGCTCCTACAATGAGCAGTTCTTC.